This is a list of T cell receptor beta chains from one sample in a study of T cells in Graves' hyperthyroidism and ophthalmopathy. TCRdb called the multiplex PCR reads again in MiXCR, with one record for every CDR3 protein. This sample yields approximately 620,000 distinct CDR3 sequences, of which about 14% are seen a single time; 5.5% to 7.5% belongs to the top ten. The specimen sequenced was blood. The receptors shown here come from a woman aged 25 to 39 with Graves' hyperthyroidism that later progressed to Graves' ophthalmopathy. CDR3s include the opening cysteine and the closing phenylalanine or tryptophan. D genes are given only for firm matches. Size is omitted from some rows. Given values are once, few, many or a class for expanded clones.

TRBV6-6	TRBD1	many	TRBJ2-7	TGTGCCAGCAGTTATTCGCCGCAGGGGGAATACTACGAGCAGTACTTC	CASSYSPQGEYYEQYF
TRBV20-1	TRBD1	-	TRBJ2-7	TGCAGTGCTAGGGTAGGGCTTGGGCAGGGGGCAATTTTGTCCTACGAGCAGTACTTC	CSARVGLGQGAILSYEQYF
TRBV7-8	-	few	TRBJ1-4	TGTGCCAGCAGCCCCAACAGGATGCTTAATGAAAAACTGTTTTTT	CASSPNRMLNEKLFF
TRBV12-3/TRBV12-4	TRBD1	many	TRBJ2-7	TGTGCCAGCAGTCACGGGACAGTAAGGGACAGCGAGCAGTACTTC	CASSHGTVRDSEQYF
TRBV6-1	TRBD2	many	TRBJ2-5	TGTGCCAGCAGTCAATATCTTGGGACTAGCGGGAGTGGGACCCAGTACTTC	CASSQYLGTSGSGTQYF
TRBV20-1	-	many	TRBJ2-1	TGCAGTGCTAGAGATGGGGGACTTTCATATTCGGGTGAGCAGTTCTTC	CSARDGGLSYSGEQFF
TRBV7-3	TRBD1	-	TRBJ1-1	TGTGCCAGCAGCAAAACAGGGGAGTCCACTGAAGCTTTCTTT	CASSKTGESTEAFF
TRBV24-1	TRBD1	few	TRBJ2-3	TGTGCCACCAGTGACTCACAGGGGCCAGATACGCAGTATTTT	CATSDSQGPDTQYF
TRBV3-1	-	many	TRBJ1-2	TGTGCCAGCAGCCAAGACAGAATGAACTATGGCTACACCTTC	CASSQDRMNYGYTF
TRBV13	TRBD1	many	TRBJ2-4	TGTGCCAGCAGCTACGGGACAGGGGGAAACATTCAGTACTTC	CASSYGTGGNIQYF
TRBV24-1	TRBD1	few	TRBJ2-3	TGTGCCACCAGTGACCAAACCGGGACAGGGAGCACAGATACGCAGTATTTT	CATSDQTGTGSTDTQYF
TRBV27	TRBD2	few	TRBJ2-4	TGTGCCAGCAGATCAACTAGCGGGATCAAAAACATTCAGTACTTC	CASRSTSGIKNIQYF
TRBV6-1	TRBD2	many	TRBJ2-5	TGTGCCAGCAGCATCCGACTAAGCGGGAGTATGGAGACCCAGTACTTC	CASSIRLSGSMETQYF
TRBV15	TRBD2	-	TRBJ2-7	TGTGCCACCAGCAGAGGGCTAGCGGGCGGCGAGCAGTACTTC	CATSRGLAGGEQYF
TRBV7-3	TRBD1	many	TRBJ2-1	TGTGCCAGCAGCCGGACCGGACAGGGCCTCCTCTCCTACAATGAGCAGTTCTTC	CASSRTGQGLLSYNEQFF
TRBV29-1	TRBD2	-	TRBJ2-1	TGCAGCGCCGGGACTAGCGGCCCTTCCTACAATGAGCAGTTCTTC	CSAGTSGPSYNEQFF
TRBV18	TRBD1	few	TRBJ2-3	TGTGCCAGCTCACCAGCTCAGGGGGCTGCAGATACGCAGTATTTT	CASSPAQGAADTQYF
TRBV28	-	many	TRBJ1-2	TGTGCCAGCACCGGTCCAAGGCGAGGGTATGGCTACACCTTC	CASTGPRRGYGYTF
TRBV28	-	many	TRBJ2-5	TGTGCCAGCAGGGTGGGCTGGGGTTTGGAGACCCAGTACTTC	CASRVGWGLETQYF
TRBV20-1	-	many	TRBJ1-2	TGCAGTGCTAGAGATGAGCTCGGCAGTGGTAACTATGGCTACACCTTC	CSARDELGSGNYGYTF
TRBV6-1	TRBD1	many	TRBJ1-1	TGTGCCAGCAGAGAAGGGGGACAGACGAACACTGAAGCTTTCTTT	CASREGGQTNTEAFF
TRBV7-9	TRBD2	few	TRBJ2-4	TGTGCCAGCAGCAAAGGGGCGGGAGGGCCATCAGAGGCCAAAAACATTCAGTACTTC	CASSKGAGGPSEAKNIQYF
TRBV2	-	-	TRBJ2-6	TGTGCCAGCAGTGAAGCGACCCCGGGGGCAGGGAGAGGTATTGGGGCCAACGTCCTGACTTTC	CASSEATPGAGRGIGANVLTF
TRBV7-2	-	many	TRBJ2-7	TGTGCCAGCAGCTGGGGAAACTCCTACGAGCAGTACTTC	CASSWGNSYEQYF
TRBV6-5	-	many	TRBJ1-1	TGTGCCAGCAGTTACGTTAGGGAGTCCACTGAAGCTTTCTTT	CASSYVRESTEAFF
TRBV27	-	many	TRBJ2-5	TGTGCCAGCAGTTTATTTTCGGGAGAGACCCAGTACTTC	CASSLFSGETQYF
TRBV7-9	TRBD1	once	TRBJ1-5	TGTGCCAGCAGAACAGGGGAGGAAGAGTGGCATTTT	CASRTGEEEWHF
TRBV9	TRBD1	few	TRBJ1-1	TGTGCCAGCAGCGTAGGGACAGGGGGCGCGGACGCTTTCTTT	CASSVGTGGADAFF
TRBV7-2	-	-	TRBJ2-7	TGTGCCAGCAGCCCCACCTTTAAGCCGGGGAGACAGTCGGGATCCTACGAGCAGTACTTC	CASSPTFKPGRQSGSYEQYF
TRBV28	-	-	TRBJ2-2	TGTGCCAGCCGGACAGTTTCCACCGGGGAGCTGTTTTTT	CASRTVSTGELFF
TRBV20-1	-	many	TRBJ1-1	TGCAGTGCTAGAGATGGCTACTCCTTGGGGGGTGACACTGAAGCTTTCTTT	CSARDGYSLGGDTEAFF
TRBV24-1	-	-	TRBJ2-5	TGTGCCACCAGTGAGTACGGGAAAGAGACCCAGTACTTC	CATSEYGKETQYF
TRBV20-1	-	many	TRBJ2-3	TGCAGTGCGCGACAACCGACCCCCAAGGCGGCAGATACGCAGTATTTT	CSARQPTPKAADTQYF
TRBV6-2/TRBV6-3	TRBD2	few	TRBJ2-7	TGTGCCAGCAGTTACTCGACGACTAGCGGGATCAACGAGCAGTACTTC	CASSYSTTSGINEQYF
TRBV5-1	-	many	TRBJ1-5	TGCGCCAGCAGCTTCTCAGGGACGGATCAGCCCCAGCATTTT	CASSFSGTDQPQHF
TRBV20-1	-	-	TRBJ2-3	TGCAGTGCTAGAGATTTTACCAACACAGATACGCAGTATTTT	CSARDFTNTDTQYF
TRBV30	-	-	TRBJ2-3	TGTGCCTGGAGTGCCGGAGATACGCAGTATTTT	CAWSAGDTQYF
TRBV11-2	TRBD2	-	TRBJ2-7	TGTGCCAGCAGCTCCCTGGCGCCAGGACTAGCGGCATACGAGCAGTACTTC	CASSSLAPGLAAYEQYF
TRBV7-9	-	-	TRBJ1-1	TGTGCCAGCAGCTTTTTCTCCGATGGTGAAGCTTTCTTT	CASSFFSDGEAFF
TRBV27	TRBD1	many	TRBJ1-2	TGTGCCAGCAGGGCCGGGACAGAGTTTTTTGAATATGGCTACACCTTC	CASRAGTEFFEYGYTF
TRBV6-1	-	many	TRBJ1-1	TGTGCCAGCAGTGGCAGCCATTCGAGAACTGAAGCTTTCTTT	CASSGSHSRTEAFF
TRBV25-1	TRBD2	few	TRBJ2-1	TGTGCCAGCAGTGAATTCCTAGCGGGAGGGCCGAATGAGCAGTTCTTC	CASSEFLAGGPNEQFF
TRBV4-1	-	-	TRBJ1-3	TGCGCCAGCAGCCAGAGGGAGGAGGCTGGAAACACCATATATTTT	CASSQREEAGNTIYF
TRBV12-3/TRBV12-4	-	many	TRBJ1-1	TGTGCCACCGACTTCGGAACTAACACTGAAGCTTTCTTT	CATDFGTNTEAFF
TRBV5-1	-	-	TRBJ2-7	TGCGCCAGCAGCTTGGTCCGCGGGGAATACGAGCAGTACTTC	CASSLVRGEYEQYF
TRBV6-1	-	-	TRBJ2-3	TGTGCCAGCAGCGGACTGGGGGGCACAGATACGCAGTATTTT	CASSGLGGTDTQYF
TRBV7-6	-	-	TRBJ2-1	TGTGCCAGCAGCCCCCCGGGAGTCGAGCAGTTCTTC	CASSPPGVEQFF
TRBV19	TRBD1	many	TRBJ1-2	TGTGCCAGTACTCCAGCCCCGGGACAGCTACCTGGGGGTAACTATGGCTACACCTTC	CASTPAPGQLPGGNYGYTF
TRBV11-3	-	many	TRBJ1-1	TGTGCCAGCAGCTTACGGTTCACTGAAGCTTTCTTT	CASSLRFTEAFF
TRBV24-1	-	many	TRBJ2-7	TGTGCCACCAGTGAGGGCTACTACGAGCAGTACTTC	CATSEGYYEQYF
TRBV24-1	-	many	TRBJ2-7	TGTGCCACCAGTGATAATACGGGACTCGACGCCAACGAGCAGTACTTC	CATSDNTGLDANEQYF
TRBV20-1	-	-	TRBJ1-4	TGCAGTGCTAGATCGAGGATCCTAGCGGGCGAAAAACTGTTTTTT	CSARSRILAGEKLFF
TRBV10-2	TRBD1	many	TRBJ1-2	TGCGCCAGCAGTGGGACAGGTCTAAACCACTATGGCTACACCTTC	CASSGTGLNHYGYTF
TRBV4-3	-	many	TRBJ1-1	TGCGCCAGCAGCCTCCGAGGGGCTACAGGAGGGACTGAAGCTTTCTTT	CASSLRGATGGTEAFF